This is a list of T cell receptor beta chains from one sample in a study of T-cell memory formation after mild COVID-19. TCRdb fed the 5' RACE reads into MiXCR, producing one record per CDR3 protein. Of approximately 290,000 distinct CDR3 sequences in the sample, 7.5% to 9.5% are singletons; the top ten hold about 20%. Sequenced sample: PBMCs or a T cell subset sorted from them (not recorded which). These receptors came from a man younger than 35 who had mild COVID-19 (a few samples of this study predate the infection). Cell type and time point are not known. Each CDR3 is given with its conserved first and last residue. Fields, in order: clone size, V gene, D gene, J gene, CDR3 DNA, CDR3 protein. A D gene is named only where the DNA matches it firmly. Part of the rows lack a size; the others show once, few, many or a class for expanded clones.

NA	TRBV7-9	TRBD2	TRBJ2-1	TGTGCCAGCAGCCCCCGGGGGAGCGGGGCCAATGAGCAGTTCTTC	CASSPRGSGANEQFF
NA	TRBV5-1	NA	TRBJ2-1	TGCGCCAGCAGCCCCCCGAATTACAATGAGCAGTTCTTC	CASSPPNYNEQFF
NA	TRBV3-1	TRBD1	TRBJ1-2	TGTGCCAGCAGCCAATCCGGACAGGGGGCGGAAGGCTACACCTTC	CASSQSGQGAEGYTF
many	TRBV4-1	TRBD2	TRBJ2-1	TGCGCCAGCAGCCAAGCTACCAGCGGGGTTTACAATGAGCAGTTCTTC	CASSQATSGVYNEQFF
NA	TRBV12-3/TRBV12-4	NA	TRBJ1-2	TGTGCCAGCAGTTTAACGGGAGCTAACTATGGCTACACCTTC	CASSLTGANYGYTF
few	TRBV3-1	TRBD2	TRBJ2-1	TGTGCCAGCAGCCACGGCCTAGCGGGGCCGTCGGGGGAGCAGTTCTTC	CASSHGLAGPSGEQFF
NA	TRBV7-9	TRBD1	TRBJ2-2	TGTGCCAGCAGGATGACAGGGGACACCGGGGAGCTGTTTTTT	CASRMTGDTGELFF
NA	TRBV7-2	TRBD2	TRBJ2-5	TGTGCCAGCAGACTAGCGGGGGGGTACCAAGAGACCCAGTACTTC	CASRLAGGYQETQYF
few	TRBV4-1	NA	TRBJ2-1	TGCGCCAGCAGCATTCGGGCCTTCAATGAGCAGTTCTTC	CASSIRAFNEQFF
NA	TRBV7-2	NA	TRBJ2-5	TGTGCCAGCAAACTAGCATCGCCGGAGACCCAGTACTTC	CASKLASPETQYF
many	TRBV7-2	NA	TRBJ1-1	TGTGCCAGCAGGGATCCAAACACTGAAGCTTTCTTT	CASRDPNTEAFF
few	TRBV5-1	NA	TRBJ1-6	TGCGCCAGCAGCCCGACGACCGCCAGAAGTTCACCCCTCCACTTT	CASSPTTARSSPLHF
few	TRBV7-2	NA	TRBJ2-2	TGTGCCAGCAGCCAACGTATTTGGGGGGAGCTGTTTTTT	CASSQRIWGELFF
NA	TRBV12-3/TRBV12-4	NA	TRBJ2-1	TGTGCCAGCAGTCCCGATTCCCTCGGACGGTTCTTC	CASSPDSLGRFF
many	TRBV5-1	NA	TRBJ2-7	TGCGCCAGCAGCTTGGTGGGCGGTTTCTACGAGCAGTACTTC	CASSLVGGFYEQYF
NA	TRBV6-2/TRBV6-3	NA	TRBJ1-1	TGTGCCACCAGGGAAGCCGTAGGGCTCGGCACTGAAGCTTTCTTT	CATREAVGLGTEAFF
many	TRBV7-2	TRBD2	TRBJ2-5	TGTGCCAGCAGCTTGAGGCCTAGCGGGGGGCCGAAAGAGACCCAGTACTTC	CASSLRPSGGPKETQYF
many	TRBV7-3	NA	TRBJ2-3	TGTGCCAGCAGCTTAACCCGGGTCGGGGCTAGCACAGATACGCAGTATTTT	CASSLTRVGASTDTQYF
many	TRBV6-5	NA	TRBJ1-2	TGTGCCAGCAGTTACGACTCCTTTGACTACACCTTC	CASSYDSFDYTF
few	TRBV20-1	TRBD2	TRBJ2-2	TGCAGTGCTAGAGCACCTCAGGGACTAGCGGTTAACACCGGGGAGCTGTTTTTT	CSARAPQGLAVNTGELFF
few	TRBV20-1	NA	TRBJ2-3	TGCAGTGCCCCCTTGCCGGCTAGCACAGATACGCAGTATTTT	CSAPLPASTDTQYF
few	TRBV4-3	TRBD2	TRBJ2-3	TGCGCCAGCAGCCAAGATAGAGCTAGCGGGGGCTTTGAGTATACGCAGTATTTT	CASSQDRASGGFEYTQYF
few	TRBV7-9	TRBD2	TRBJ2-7	TGTGCCAGCAGCCGTGGGGGGGGACTCTACGAGCAGTACTTC	CASSRGGGLYEQYF
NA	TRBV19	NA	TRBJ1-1	TGTGCCAGTAGTATAGACCCCGGACACCCTAACACTGAAGCTTTCTTT	CASSIDPGHPNTEAFF
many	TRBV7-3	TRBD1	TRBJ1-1	TGTGCCAGCAGCCCACAGGGGCGGAACACTGAAGCTTTCTTT	CASSPQGRNTEAFF
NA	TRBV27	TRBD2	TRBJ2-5	TGTGCCAGCAGCCAGACCGGGACTAGCGGGGGTCCACAAGAGACCCAGTACTTC	CASSQTGTSGGPQETQYF
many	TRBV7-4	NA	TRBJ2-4	TGTGCCAGCAGCCCTATCCCGCTAGCCTACCTCGAAGCCAAAAACATTCAGTACTTC	CASSPIPLAYLEAKNIQYF
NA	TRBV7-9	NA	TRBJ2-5	TGTGCCAGCAGCTTACCGCAGGGGGGACAAGAGACCCAGTACTTC	CASSLPQGGQETQYF
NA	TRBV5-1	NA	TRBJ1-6	TGCGCCAGCAGCTCAGATGCCAATTCACCCCTCCACTTT	CASSSDANSPLHF
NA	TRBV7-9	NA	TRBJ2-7	TGTGCCAGCAGCCACCCCGCGGGGAATGAGGCCTACGAGCAGTACTTC	CASSHPAGNEAYEQYF
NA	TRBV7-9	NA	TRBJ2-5	TGTGCCAGCAGGTCGTCGGGGGCCCAGTACTTC	CASRSSGAQYF
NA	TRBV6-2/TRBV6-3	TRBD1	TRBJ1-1	TGTGCCAGCAGGGCACCAGGACAGGGTCTCAACACTGAAGCTTTCTTT	CASRAPGQGLNTEAFF
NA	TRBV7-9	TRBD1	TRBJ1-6	TGTGCCAGCAGCTTACGGGTCGAGACAGGGGACACACCCCTCCACTTT	CASSLRVETGDTPLHF
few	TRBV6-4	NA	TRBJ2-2	TGTGCCAGCAGTGAGGTCACAGGCTTTACCGGGGAGCTGTTTTTT	CASSEVTGFTGELFF